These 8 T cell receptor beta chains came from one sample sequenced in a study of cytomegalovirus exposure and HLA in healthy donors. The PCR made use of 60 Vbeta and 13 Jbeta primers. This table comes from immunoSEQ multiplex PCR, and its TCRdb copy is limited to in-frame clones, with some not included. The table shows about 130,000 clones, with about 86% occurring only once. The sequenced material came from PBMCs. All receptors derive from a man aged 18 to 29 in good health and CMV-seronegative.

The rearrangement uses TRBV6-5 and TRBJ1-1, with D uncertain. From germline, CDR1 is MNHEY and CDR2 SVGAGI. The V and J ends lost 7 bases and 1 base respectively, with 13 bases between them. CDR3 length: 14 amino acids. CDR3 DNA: TGTGCCAGCACCCCCCCCGAGAGGAACACTGAAGCTTTCTTT. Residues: CASTPPERNTEAFF.

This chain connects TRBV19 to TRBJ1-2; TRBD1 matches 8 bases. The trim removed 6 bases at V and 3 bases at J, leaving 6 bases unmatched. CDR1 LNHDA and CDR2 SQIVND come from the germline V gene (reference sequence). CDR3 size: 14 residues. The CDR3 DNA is TGTGCCAGTAGACCGGACAGGGCCCACTATGGCTACACCTTC. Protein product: CASRPDRAHYGYTF.

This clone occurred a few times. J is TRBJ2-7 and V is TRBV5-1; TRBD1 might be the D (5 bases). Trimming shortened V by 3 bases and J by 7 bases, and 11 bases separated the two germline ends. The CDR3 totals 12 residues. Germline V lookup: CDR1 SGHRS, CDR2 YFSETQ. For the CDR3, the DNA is TGCGCCAGCAGCTGGGGCGATGGGGAGCAGTACTTC. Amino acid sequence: CASSWGDGEQYF.

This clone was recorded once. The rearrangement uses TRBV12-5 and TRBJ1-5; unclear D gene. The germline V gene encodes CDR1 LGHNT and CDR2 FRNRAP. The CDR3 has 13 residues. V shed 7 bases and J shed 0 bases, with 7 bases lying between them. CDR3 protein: CASVEYSNQPQHF. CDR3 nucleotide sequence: TGTGCTAGTGTCGAGTATAGCAATCAGCCCCAGCATTTT.

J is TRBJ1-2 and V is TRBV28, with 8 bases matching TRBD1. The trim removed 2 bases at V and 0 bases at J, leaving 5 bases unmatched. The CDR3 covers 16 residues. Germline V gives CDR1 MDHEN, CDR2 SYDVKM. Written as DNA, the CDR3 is TGTGCCAGCAGTTTAGGCCGGACAGGGACTAACTATGGCTACACCTTC. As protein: CASSLGRTGTNYGYTF.

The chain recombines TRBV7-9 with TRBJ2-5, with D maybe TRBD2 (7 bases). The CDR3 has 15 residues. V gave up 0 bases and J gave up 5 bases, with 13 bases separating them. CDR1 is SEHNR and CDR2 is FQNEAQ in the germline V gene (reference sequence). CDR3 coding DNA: TGTGCCAGCAGCTTAGCGCTGGGGGGGCGGGAGACCCAGTACTTC. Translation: CASSLALGGRETQYF.

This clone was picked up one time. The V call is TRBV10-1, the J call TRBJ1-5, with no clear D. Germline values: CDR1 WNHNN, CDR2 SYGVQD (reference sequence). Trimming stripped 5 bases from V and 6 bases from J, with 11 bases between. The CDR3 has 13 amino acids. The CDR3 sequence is CASSPDRGQPQHF. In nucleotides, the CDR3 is TGCGCCAGCAGTCCGGATCGGGGTCAGCCCCAGCATTTT.

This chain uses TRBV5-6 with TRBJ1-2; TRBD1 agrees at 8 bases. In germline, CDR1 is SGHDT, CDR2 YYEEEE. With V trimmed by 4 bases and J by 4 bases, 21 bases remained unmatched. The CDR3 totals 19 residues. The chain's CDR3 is CASSLTGVRPISTGYGYTF. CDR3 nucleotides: TGTGCCAGCAGCCTGACAGGGGTAAGACCGATTTCTACAGGCTATGGCTACACCTTC.